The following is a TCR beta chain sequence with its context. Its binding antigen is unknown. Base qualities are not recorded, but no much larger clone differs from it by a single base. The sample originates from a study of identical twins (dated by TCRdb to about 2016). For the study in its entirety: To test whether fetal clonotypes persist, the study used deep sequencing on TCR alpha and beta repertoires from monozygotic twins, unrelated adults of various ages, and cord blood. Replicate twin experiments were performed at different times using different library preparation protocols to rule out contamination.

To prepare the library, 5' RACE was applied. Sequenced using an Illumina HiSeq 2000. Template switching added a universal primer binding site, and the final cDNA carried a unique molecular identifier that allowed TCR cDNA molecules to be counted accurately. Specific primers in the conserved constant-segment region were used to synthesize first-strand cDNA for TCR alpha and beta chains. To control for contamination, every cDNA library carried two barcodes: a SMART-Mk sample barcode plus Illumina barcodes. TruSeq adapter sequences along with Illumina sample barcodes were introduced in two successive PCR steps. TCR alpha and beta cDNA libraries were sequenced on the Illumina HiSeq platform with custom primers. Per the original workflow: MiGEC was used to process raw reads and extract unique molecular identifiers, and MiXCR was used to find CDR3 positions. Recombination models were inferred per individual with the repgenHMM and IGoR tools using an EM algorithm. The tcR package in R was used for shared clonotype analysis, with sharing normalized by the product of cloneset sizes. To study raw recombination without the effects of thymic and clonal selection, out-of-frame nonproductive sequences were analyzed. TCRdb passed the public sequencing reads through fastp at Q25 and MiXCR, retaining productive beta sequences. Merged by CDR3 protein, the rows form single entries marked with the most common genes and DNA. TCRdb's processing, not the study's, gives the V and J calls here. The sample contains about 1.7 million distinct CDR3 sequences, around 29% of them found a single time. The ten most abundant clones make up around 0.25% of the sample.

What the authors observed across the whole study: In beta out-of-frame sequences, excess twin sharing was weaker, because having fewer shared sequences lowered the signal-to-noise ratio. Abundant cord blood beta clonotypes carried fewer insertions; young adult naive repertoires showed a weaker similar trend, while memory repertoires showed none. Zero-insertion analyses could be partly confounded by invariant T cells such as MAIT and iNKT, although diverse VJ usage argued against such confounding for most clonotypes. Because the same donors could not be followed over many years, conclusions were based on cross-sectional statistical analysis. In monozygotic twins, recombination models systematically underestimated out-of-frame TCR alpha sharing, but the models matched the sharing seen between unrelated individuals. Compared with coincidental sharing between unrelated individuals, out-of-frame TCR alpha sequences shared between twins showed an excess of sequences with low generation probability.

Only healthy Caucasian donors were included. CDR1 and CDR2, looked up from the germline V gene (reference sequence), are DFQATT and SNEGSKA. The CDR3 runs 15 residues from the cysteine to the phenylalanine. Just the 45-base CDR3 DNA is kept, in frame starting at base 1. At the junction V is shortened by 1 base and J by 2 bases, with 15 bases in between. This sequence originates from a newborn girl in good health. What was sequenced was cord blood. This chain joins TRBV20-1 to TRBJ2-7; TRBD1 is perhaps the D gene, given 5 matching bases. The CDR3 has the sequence CSARVLLVGPYEQYF. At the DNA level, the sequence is TGCAGTGCTAGAGTCCTCCTAGTGGGGCCCTACGAGCAGTACTTC.